This entry describes one T cell receptor beta chain. Its antigen is unknown. The data derive from a study of cytomegalovirus exposure and HLA in healthy donors. Study results and caveats: The productive fraction for most TCR beta V segments was about 90% or about 30% in an earlier analysis. What TCR beta sequences reportedly achieved was accurate prediction of HLA-A and HLA-B alleles in most subjects.

Germline-derived CDR1 and CDR2 are SGHTS and YDEGEE. The CDR3 consists of 15 residues. The ends were cut back, 4 bases at V and 0 bases at J, with 11 bases in the middle. When sampled, the donors appeared nominally healthy, though they likely had unrecorded immune exposures. PCR amplification relied on 60 Vbeta primers (plus 13 Jbeta primers). Method: immunoSEQ multiplex PCR; TCRdb's copy keeps in-frame clones and lacks some. The sample includes 90,000 to 100,000 clones, roughly 80% of them seen just once. The rearrangement links TRBV5-8 to TRBJ1-5; D remains ambiguous. The specimen was PBMCs. This clonotype was sampled from a man aged 60-69 years in good health and CMV-seropositive. Here the CDR3 reads CASSTGSHSNQPQHF. The CDR3 DNA reads as TGTGCCAGCAGCACGGGAAGTCATAGCAATCAGCCCCAGCATTTT.